The entry below describes one T cell receptor beta chain. A J-beta primer mix and a sample-barcoded 5' primer were used in a second PCR of roughly 7 to 12 cycles. TCRdb reprocessed the 5' RACE reads via MiXCR and lists one record per CDR3 protein. The data hold about 1.6 million distinct CDR3 sequences, with about 31% observed a single time. This record comes from a study of blood T cells in healthy people across ages. Source material: blood. This clonotype originated in a woman in her 30s in good health.

DNA of the CDR3: TGTGCCAGCAGTTCACCACCCGGGACAGTGCTTCGGACTAGCGATACTGGGGCCAACGTCCTGACTTTC. Translation gives CASSSPPGTVLRTSDTGANVLTF. The chain uses TRBV12-3 or TRBV12-4 and TRBJ2-6, with 9 bases fitting TRBD2. The J segment lost 2 bases and the V segment lost 4 bases, leaving 24 bases of the junction unmatched. This CDR3 contains 23 residues.